These T cell receptor beta chains were read from a single sample in a study of cytomegalovirus exposure and HLA in healthy donors. Produced via immunoSEQ multiplex PCR; TCRdb's table is partial and in-frame only. Its table lists 150,000 to 200,000 clones. Sequencing was done on a sample of PBMCs. These receptors originate from a woman aged 18-29 years in good health and CMV-seropositive. CDR3s include the opening cysteine and the closing phenylalanine or tryptophan. Each record gives: J gene, D gene, V gene, CDR3 DNA, CDR3 protein. D genes are given only for firm matches.

TRBJ1-1 TRBD1 TRBV25-1 TGTGCCAGCAGCCCTTCCCCGGGACAGGGAAAGAACACTGAAGCTTTCTTT CASSPSPGQGKNTEAFF
TRBJ2-1 TRBD1 TRBV30 TGTGCCTGGAGTCGTTATGTGGGGACAGGGCCCTACAATGAGCAGTTCTTC CAWSRYVGTGPYNEQFF
TRBJ1-1 - TRBV5-6 TGTGCCAGCAGCCATATGTGGGGCGTGGATTCGAACACTGAAGCTTTCTTT CASSHMWGVDSNTEAFF
TRBJ2-3 TRBD2 TRBV19 TGTGCCAGTAATCGGGGGGGGCACGGCACAGATACGCAGTATTTT CASNRGGHGTDTQYF
TRBJ1-5 TRBD1 TRBV5-4 TGTGCCAGCAGCCTGGTTGGACAGGGCGAAAAGGACTATAGCAATCAGCCCCAGCATTTT CASSLVGQGEKDYSNQPQHF
TRBJ2-2 - TRBV19 TGTGCCAGTAAAACGGCAGGGTCTGCCGGGGAGCTGTTTTTT CASKTAGSAGELFF
TRBJ2-1 - TRBV29-1 TGCAGCGTTGAAGAAGGACTAATAGAGCAGTTCTTC CSVEEGLIEQFF
TRBJ2-7 - TRBV7-2 TGTGCCAGCACCATCGACTCGCGGCTCTACGAGCAGTACTTC CASTIDSRLYEQYF
TRBJ2-7 TRBD1 TRBV4-2 TGTGCCAGCAGCCAAAACCGGGACAGACCTCGTGAGCAGTACTTC CASSQNRDRPREQYF
TRBJ2-6 - TRBV19 TGTGCCAGTAGTATTTTAGACAGGTATGCCTCTGGGGCCAACGTCCTGACTTTC CASSILDRYASGANVLTF
TRBJ2-3 - TRBV10-2 TGCGCCAGCAGTGAAGGCCTAGCGCGACAGTATTTT CASSEGLARQYF
TRBJ2-3 TRBD2 TRBV10-3 TGTGCCATCAGTGACAGCGGGGGCACAGATACGCAGTATTTT CAISDSGGTDTQYF
TRBJ1-2 - TRBV5-6 TGTGCCAGCAGCCACTCAGGGAATAACTATGGCTACACCTTC CASSHSGNNYGYTF
TRBJ1-4 - TRBV18 TGTGCCAGCTCACCTAGGGGGAGTTGGGAAAAACTGTTTTTT CASSPRGSWEKLFF
TRBJ1-1 TRBD1 TRBV19 TGTGCCAGTAGCGGGGGACAGGCCCCTTCTGAAGCTTTCTTT CASSGGQAPSEAFF
TRBJ1-4 TRBD1 TRBV5-1 TGCGCCAGCAGCAAAGGACAGGGGAATGAAAAACTGTTTTTT CASSKGQGNEKLFF
TRBJ2-1 - TRBV10-2 TGCGCCAGCAGTGGGGCCTACCTCTCCTACAATGAGCAGTTCTTC CASSGAYLSYNEQFF
TRBJ2-1 TRBD2 TRBV4-2 TGTGCCAGCAGCCAAGAGCTAGCGGGAGTTAATGAGCAGTTCTTC CASSQELAGVNEQFF
TRBJ2-7 - TRBV5-1 TGCGCCAGCAGCCAGGACATTCCCTACGAGCAGTACTTC CASSQDIPYEQYF
TRBJ2-7 TRBD1 TRBV11-2 TGTGCCAGCAGAGGGGACAGGGGGATCTACGAGCAGTACTTC CASRGDRGIYEQYF
TRBJ2-7 - TRBV30 TGTGCCTGGAGGCCGGGGTTAACCGCCTACGAGCAGTACTTC CAWRPGLTAYEQYF
TRBJ1-2 TRBD1 TRBV9 TGTGCCAGCAGCGTAGTAGAGGGGGCGGGCGGCTACACCTTC CASSVVEGAGGYTF
TRBJ2-1 TRBD2 TRBV25-1 TGTGCCAGCAGTGATCCACCTCGGGCGGGAGGGCACTACAATGAGCAGTTCTTC CASSDPPRAGGHYNEQFF
TRBJ2-2 - TRBV25-1 TGTGCCAGCAGTGAAGGACAGCTGAACACCGGGGAGCTGTTTTTT CASSEGQLNTGELFF
TRBJ2-7 TRBD1 TRBV29-1 TGCAGCGCCCTCGGGGGGACAGGGGGCTACGAGCAGTACTTC CSALGGTGGYEQYF
TRBJ2-5 TRBD1 TRBV11-2 TGTGCCAGCAGCGCTGGGACAGGGAAAGAGACCCAGTACTTC CASSAGTGKETQYF
TRBJ2-2 - TRBV4-2 TGTGCCAGCAGCCAAGATCTCCCGTTCAGCGCTGCGAACACCGGGGAGCTGTTTTTT CASSQDLPFSAANTGELFF
TRBJ2-3 - TRBV9 TGTGCCAGCAGTTCCAGGGGGGACGTCGGCACAGATACGCAGTATTTT CASSSRGDVGTDTQYF
TRBJ2-5 - TRBV6-1 TGTGCCAGCAGTGAAGCTCGGGGGGCTGTTCGCCAAGAGACCCAGTACTTC CASSEARGAVRQETQYF
TRBJ1-1 TRBD1 TRBV7-2 TGTGCCAGCAGCTATCAGGGGGCCACTGAAGCTTTCTTT CASSYQGATEAFF
TRBJ2-1 TRBD2 TRBV6-1 TGTGCCAGCACCGAGGTAGCGGGAGGAGGAGAGCAGTTCTTC CASTEVAGGGEQFF
TRBJ2-3 TRBD2 TRBV9 TGTGCCAGCAGAGGGGGGGTTTGGGGACTAGCGGGAGAAGATACGCAGTATTTT CASRGGVWGLAGEDTQYF
TRBJ1-2 TRBD1 TRBV2 TGTGCCAGCAGTGAGACAGGGGTCGCAAACTATGGCTACACCTTC CASSETGVANYGYTF
TRBJ2-1 - TRBV5-1 TGCGCCAGCTCCCGCGAGGGTAATGAGCAGTTCTTC CASSREGNEQFF
TRBJ1-1 - TRBV18 TGTGCCAGCTCACCTGCGCCCGCCCGGAACACTGAAGCTTTCTTT CASSPAPARNTEAFF
TRBJ2-7 TRBD2 TRBV5-1 TGCGCCAGCAGCTTCCGGACTAGCAGGGACCCCTACGAGCAGTACTTC CASSFRTSRDPYEQYF
TRBJ2-3 - TRBV15 TGTGCCACCAGCAGGGTTAGCGGAGCCGGCACAGATACGCAGTATTTT CATSRVSGAGTDTQYF
TRBJ1-6 - TRBV28 TGTGCCAGCACCACGCCCGGGAGCTCCTATAATTCACCCCTCCACTTT CASTTPGSSYNSPLHF
TRBJ1-6 TRBD1 TRBV6-6 TGTGCCAGCAGTGAGACAGGGGATAATTCACCCCTCCACTTT CASSETGDNSPLHF
TRBJ2-5 TRBD2 TRBV5-4 TGTGCCAGCAACGCACCGGGACTAGCGGGGGGGCAGGAGACCCAGTACTTC CASNAPGLAGGQETQYF
TRBJ2-7 TRBD2 TRBV5-4 TGTGCCAGTGGACTAGCGGGTACCTACGAGCAGTACTTC CASGLAGTYEQYF
TRBJ2-5 - TRBV9 TGTGCCAGCAGCGTAGACGCAGGTTCGTACCAAGAGACCCAGTACTTC CASSVDAGSYQETQYF
TRBJ2-7 - TRBV6-5 TGTGCCAGCAGGCCGGGACATCACACCTACGAGCAGTACTTC CASRPGHHTYEQYF
TRBJ2-5 TRBD2 TRBV19 TGTGCCAGTACCCCTATCCGACTAGCGGGAGGGCCCGAAGAGACCCAGTACTTC CASTPIRLAGGPEETQYF
TRBJ2-1 TRBD1 TRBV2 TGTGCCAGGAAGACAGGGGCGGAGGAGCAGTTCTTC CARKTGAEEQFF